This TCR beta chain comes out of a study of PD-L1 blockade in urothelial cancer. Trimming left V 1 base short and J 3 bases short, with 7 bases between. The CDR3 has 14 amino acids. Germline V gene sequence: CDR1 SGHTA, CDR2 FQGNSA. Data came from immunoSEQ multiplex PCR; TCRdb stores just in-frame clones and leaves some out. The sample shows 46,000 or so clones, 87% of them seen only once. The input for sequencing was PBMCs, taken around atezolizumab (anti-PD-L1) treatment. This clonotype originated in a man between 60 and 70 years old with urothelial cancer. The chain employs TRBV7-2 and TRBJ2-1, with D unclear. The CDR3 loop is CASSLDSHYNEQFF. For the CDR3, the DNA is TGTGCCAGCAGCTTAGATTCCCACTACAATGAGCAGTTCTTC.